This T cell receptor beta chain emerged from a study of beta chain features in type 1 diabetes. Across the study: Summed over all samples, the examined sorted cells came to fewer than 120 million.

Since all of the isolated RNA was reverse transcribed, expressed TCRB transcripts were what got sequenced. Sequenced by immunoSEQ multiplex PCR; TCRdb stores in-frame clones only, minus some. This table holds 850,000 to 900,000 clones, roughly a sixth found once. Trimming took off 3 bases at V and 8 bases at J, with 18 bases between the two ends. This CDR3 region has 15 residues. The V gene's germline CDR1 is SGDLS and CDR2 YYNGEE. This clonotype was sampled from a woman younger than 35 in good health. V gene TRBV9 combines with J gene TRBJ2-1; possibly TRBD1 or TRBD2 for D (5 bases each). The source material was naive CD4+ T cells from blood. CDR3 sequence: CASSGEGRPRDEQFF. The CDR3 nucleotides are TGTGCCAGCAGCGGAGAGGGACGACCTAGGGATGAGCAGTTCTTC.